This record concerns one T cell receptor beta chain sequence. Original processing notes: The authors estimated nucleated cell counts from reference gene primer amplification. The protocol was immunoSEQ multiplex PCR, while the TCRdb copy is restricted to in-frame clones and leaves out a portion. V, J and clone size reflect that table, while D and trimming were determined from the DNA. The profile shows about 80,000 clones, roughly 88% of them singletons. The data were taken from a study of blood T cell repertoires in COVID-19. Study overall: Samples of COVID-19 (acute and convalescent) were obtained from the United States, Italy and Spain. Sources were T cells, B-cell-depleted T cells, or PBMCs; the material itself was cDNA or gDNA.

Sequencing was carried out using peripheral blood. The origin of this receptor is a woman aged 80 or over with acute or convalescent COVID-19.

CDR3 nucleotide sequence: TGTGCCAGCAGCTCGTATTCACTAGCGGGGGCTACAGATACGCAGTATTTT. It encodes CASSSYSLAGATDTQYF. This sequence joins TRBV7-2 and TRBJ2-3, with TRBD2 matching 11 bases. J lost 3 bases, V lost 4 bases, and 9 bases had no gene match. Germline CDR1 SGHTA, CDR2 FQGNSA. The CDR3 covers 17 residues.